This record covers a single T cell receptor (beta chain). This sample is part of a study of CD8 T cells in Susac syndrome. RNA amounts of 0.5 to 1 ug underwent reverse transcription with random hexamers. TCRdb reanalysed the immunoSEQ multiplex PCR reads using MiXCR and keeps one entry per CDR3 protein. The top ten clones hold about 0.51% of a sample with about 52,000 distinct CDR3 sequences, roughly 93% of them seen once. This sequence was found in a human donor with multiple sclerosis. The sequenced sample was CD8+ T cells from PBMCs.

This CDR3 is CASSLTPVNTGELFF. As DNA, the CDR3 is TGTGCCAGCAGTTTGACCCCGGTAAACACCGGGGAGCTGTTTTTT. The rearrangement joins TRBV27 to TRBJ2-2, with no clear D. This CDR3 spans 15 amino acids. Germline V gives CDR1 MNHEY, CDR2 SMNVEV (reference sequence). Trimming cost V 3 bases and J 2 bases, with 10 bases left between them.